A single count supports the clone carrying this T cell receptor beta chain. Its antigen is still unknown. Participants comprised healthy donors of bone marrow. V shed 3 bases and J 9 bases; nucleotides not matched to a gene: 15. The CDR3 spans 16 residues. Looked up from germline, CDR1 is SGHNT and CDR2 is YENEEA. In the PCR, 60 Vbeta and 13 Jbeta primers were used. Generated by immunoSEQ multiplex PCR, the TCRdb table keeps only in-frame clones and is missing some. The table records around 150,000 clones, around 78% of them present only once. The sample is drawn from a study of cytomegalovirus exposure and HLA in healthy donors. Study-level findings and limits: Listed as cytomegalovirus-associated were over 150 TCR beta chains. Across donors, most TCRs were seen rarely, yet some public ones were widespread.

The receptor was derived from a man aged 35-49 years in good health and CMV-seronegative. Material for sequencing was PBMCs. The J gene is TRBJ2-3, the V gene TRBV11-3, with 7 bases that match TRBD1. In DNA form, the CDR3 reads TGTGCCAGCAGCTTTGGTATTCCGAGACAGGGAGACACGCAGTATTTT. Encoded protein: CASSFGIPRQGDTQYF. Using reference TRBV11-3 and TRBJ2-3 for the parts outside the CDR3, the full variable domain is EAGVVQSPRYKIIEKKQPVAFWCNPISGHNTLYWYLQNLGQGPELLIRYENEEAVDDSQLPKDRFSAERLKGVDSTLKIQPAELGDSAVYLCASSFGIPRQGDTQYFGPGTRLTVL.